This T cell receptor (beta chain) was identified in a study of cytomegalovirus exposure and HLA in healthy donors. Regarding the study as a whole: Rarity held for most TCR sequences, but there were some public TCRs that occurred in many donors. According to a subsequent analysis, TCR clusters from the first cohort were inclined to appear together in the 120 validation repertoires.

The CDR3 is made up of 14 amino acids. Germline lookup yields CDR1 KGHSH and CDR2 LQKENI. V lost 1 base and J 2 bases, leaving 8 bases between the germline ends. The data were produced by immunoSEQ multiplex PCR, yet TCRdb's version contains in-frame clones alone and is incomplete. The sample has a few hundred thousand clones, about 90% seen once. This clone was observed a single time. Its antigen is unknown. This TCR derives from a woman aged 18 to 35 in good health and CMV-seronegative. The sequencing sample was made of PBMCs. The rearrangement joins TRBV18 to TRBJ1-2; maybe TRBD1 (6 bases). CDR3 DNA sequence: TGTGCCAGCTCACCACAGGACAGCAACTATGGCTACACCTTC. Its protein product is CASSPQDSNYGYTF.